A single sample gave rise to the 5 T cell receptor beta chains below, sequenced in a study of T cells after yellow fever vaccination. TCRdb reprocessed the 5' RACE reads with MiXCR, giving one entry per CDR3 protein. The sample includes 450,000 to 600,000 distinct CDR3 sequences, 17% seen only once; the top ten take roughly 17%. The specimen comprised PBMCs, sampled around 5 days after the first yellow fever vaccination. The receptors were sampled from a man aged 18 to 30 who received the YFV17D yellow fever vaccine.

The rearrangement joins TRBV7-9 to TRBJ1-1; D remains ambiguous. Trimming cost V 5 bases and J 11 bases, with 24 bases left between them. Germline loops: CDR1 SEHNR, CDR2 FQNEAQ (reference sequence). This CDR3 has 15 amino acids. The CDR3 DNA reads TGTGCCAGCAGCCGGGATAGTGGCGTTTGGACCTGGGCTTTCTTT. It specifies CASSRDSGVWTWAFF.

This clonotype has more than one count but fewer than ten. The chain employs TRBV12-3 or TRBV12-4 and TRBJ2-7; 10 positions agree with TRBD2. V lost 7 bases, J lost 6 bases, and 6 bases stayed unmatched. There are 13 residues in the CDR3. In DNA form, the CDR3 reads TGTGCCAGCACCCTACTAGCGGGAAGCGAGCAGTACTTC. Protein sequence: CASTLLAGSEQYF.

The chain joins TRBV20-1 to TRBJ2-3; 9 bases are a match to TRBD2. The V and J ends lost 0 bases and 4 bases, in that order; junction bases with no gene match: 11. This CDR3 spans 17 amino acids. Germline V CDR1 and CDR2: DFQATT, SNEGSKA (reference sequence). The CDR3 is CSARDFMASGVADTQYF. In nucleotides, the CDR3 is TGCAGTGCTAGAGATTTTATGGCTAGCGGGGTAGCAGATACGCAGTATTTT.

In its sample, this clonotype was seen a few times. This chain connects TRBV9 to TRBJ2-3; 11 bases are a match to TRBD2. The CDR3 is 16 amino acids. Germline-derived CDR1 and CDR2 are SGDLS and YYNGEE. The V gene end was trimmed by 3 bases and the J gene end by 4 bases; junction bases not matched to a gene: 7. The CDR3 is CASSEIPSGGSDTQYF. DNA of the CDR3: TGTGCCAGCAGCGAGATCCCTAGCGGGGGGTCAGATACGCAGTATTTT.

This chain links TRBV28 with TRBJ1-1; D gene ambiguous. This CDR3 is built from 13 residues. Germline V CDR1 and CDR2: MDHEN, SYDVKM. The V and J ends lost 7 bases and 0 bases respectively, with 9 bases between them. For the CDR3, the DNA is TGTGCCAGCACCTACCCACTGAACACTGAAGCTTTCTTT. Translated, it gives CASTYPLNTEAFF.